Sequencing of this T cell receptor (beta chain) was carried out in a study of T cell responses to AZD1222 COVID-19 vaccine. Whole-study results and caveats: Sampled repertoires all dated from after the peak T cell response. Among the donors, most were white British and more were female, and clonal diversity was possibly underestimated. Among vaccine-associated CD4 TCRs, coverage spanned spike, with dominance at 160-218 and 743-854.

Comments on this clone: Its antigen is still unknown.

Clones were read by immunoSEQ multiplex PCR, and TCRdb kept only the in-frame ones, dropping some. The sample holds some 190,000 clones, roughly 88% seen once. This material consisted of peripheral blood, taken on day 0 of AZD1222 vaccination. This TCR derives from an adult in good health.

Here the CDR3 reads CASSLTSNTEAFF. The CDR3 bases are TGTGCCAGCAGCTTAACCTCAAACACTGAAGCTTTCTTT. The V call is TRBV7-3, the J call TRBJ1-1; no clear D gene. In germline, CDR1 is SGHTA, CDR2 FQGTGA. V dropped 0 bases and J dropped 2 bases, with 4 bases sitting between them. This CDR3 is 13 amino acids long. The full variable domain, rest sourced from reference TRBV7-3 and TRBJ1-1, is GAGVSQTPSNKVTEKGKYVELRCDPISGHTALYWYRQSLGQGPEFLIYFQGTGAADDSGLPNDRFFAVRPEGSVSTLKIQRTERGDSAVYLCASSLTSNTEAFFGQGTRLTVV.